This TCR beta chain originates from a study of CD8 T cells in ankylosing spondylitis. The CDR3 covers 13 residues. The V end was cut by 3 bases, the J end by 0 bases, with 9 bases between. Germline-derived CDR1 and CDR2 are DFQATT and SNEGSKA (reference sequence). TCRdb redid the calling of the 5' RACE reads with MiXCR, one entry per CDR3 protein. The top ten hold roughly 14% of the sample, which has about 400,000 distinct CDR3 sequences, approximately 22% seen once. This TCR was recovered from a male donor with ankylosing spondylitis or in good health (not recorded which). Sequences were obtained from blood, either unsorted or a sorted T cell fraction (not recorded which). The V gene is TRBV20-1, the J gene TRBJ2-7, with D unclear. The CDR3 DNA sequence: TGCAGTGCTAGCAGCCTTGGCTCCTACGAGCAGTACTTC. It codes for CSASSLGSYEQYF.